These 9 T cell receptor beta chains were all obtained from the same sample, sequenced in a study of blood T cell repertoires in COVID-19. TCRdb keeps only in-frame clones here, not all; method: immunoSEQ multiplex PCR. This table holds around 340,000 clones, around 88% found once. The sequencing input was peripheral blood. The receptors derive from a man under 40 with active or convalescent COVID-19.

The chain carries TRBV6-6 and TRBJ1-1; 10 bases map to TRBD1. The CDR3 extends over 16 amino acids. In germline, CDR1 is MNHNY, CDR2 SVGAGI (reference sequence). J gave up 1 base and V 6 bases, and 8 bases lay outside the gene matches. CDR3 protein: CASRPFRDRGNTEAFF. The CDR3 nucleotides are TGTGCCAGCAGACCCTTCCGGGACAGGGGGAACACTGAAGCTTTCTTT.

The chain carries TRBV18 and TRBJ1-1; 7 bases are a match to TRBD1. The CDR3 sequence is 14 residues long. V lost 5 bases, J lost 4 bases, and 7 bases stayed unmatched. CDR1 and CDR2 from the germline V gene are KGHSH and LQKENI. Written as DNA, the CDR3 is TGTGCCAGCTCATCACAGGGGCCGGGCACTGAAGCTTTCTTT. Its translation: CASSSQGPGTEAFF.

This chain connects TRBV2 to TRBJ2-1, with 7 bases lining up with TRBD2. The CDR3 contains 14 residues. V was clipped by 7 bases and J by 1 base; unmatched bases: 4. Germline loops: CDR1 SNHLY, CDR2 FYNNEI. The CDR3 loop is CASKAGLSYNEQFF. The CDR3 coding sequence is TGTGCCAGCAAAGCGGGGCTTTCCTACAATGAGCAGTTCTTC.

This chain links TRBV4-3 with TRBJ2-1; possible D gene TRBD2, 6 bases. V gave up 3 bases and J gave up 15 bases, with 21 bases separating them. Germline CDR1 LGHNA, CDR2 YSLEER. The CDR3 loop spans 14 amino acids. Written as DNA, the CDR3 is TGCGCCAGCAGCCATGAAGGAGGGGTCCCCAGTAGGTTCTTC. Its protein is CASSHEGGVPSRFF.

This clone has a single count. The gene calls are TRBV7-9 and TRBJ1-3; D is unresolved. V was shortened by 1 base and J by 0 bases, with 7 bases between the two germline ends. Germline V gene lookup returns CDR1 SEHNR and CDR2 FQNEAQ (reference sequence). There are 15 residues in the CDR3. CDR3 region: CASSLVGSSGNTIYF. The CDR3 DNA reads as TGTGCCAGCAGCTTAGTGGGGAGCTCTGGAAACACCATATATTTT.

The rearrangement joins TRBV4-1 to TRBJ1-4; D is unclear. CDR3 length: 17 residues. The V end was cut by 1 base, the J end by 3 bases, with 15 bases between. The germline V gene encodes CDR1 MGHRA and CDR2 YSYEKL. CDR3 nucleotide sequence: TGCGCCAGCAGCCAAGGTGCACCGGAGTCAGCTAATGAAAAACTGTTTTTT. It codes for CASSQGAPESANEKLFF.

The chain couples TRBV6-1 to TRBJ1-2, with 7 bases lining up with TRBD1. This CDR3 is 18 amino acids long. From germline, CDR1 is MNHNS and CDR2 SASEGT. J was trimmed by 2 bases and V by 1 base; bases with no gene match: 13. This chain's CDR3 is CASSEGTYWDSQNYGYTF. In DNA form, the CDR3 reads TGTGCCAGCAGTGAAGGGACGTACTGGGACAGCCAAAACTATGGCTACACCTTC.

The V call is TRBV6-2 or TRBV6-3, the J call TRBJ2-7; weak D call: TRBD2 (5 bases). This CDR3 is 15 amino acids long. Between the trimmed V and J ends, which lost 0 bases and 4 bases, there was a span of 13 bases. In germline, CDR1 is MNHEY, CDR2 SVGEGT. The CDR3 region is CASSYSRVPIYEQYF. CDR3 in DNA: TGTGCCAGCAGTTACTCGCGGGTCCCCATTTACGAGCAGTACTTC.

The genes are TRBV4-2 and TRBJ2-5, with TRBD1 identical over 10 bases. This CDR3 has 17 amino acids. CDR1 LGHNA and CDR2 YNFKEQ come from the germline V gene. The trim removed 3 bases at V and 4 bases at J, leaving 11 bases unmatched. CDR3 DNA sequence: TGTGCCAGCAGCCAGTTCGCCATTCGGGACAGGGGAGAGACCCAGTACTTC. Protein sequence: CASSQFAIRDRGETQYF.